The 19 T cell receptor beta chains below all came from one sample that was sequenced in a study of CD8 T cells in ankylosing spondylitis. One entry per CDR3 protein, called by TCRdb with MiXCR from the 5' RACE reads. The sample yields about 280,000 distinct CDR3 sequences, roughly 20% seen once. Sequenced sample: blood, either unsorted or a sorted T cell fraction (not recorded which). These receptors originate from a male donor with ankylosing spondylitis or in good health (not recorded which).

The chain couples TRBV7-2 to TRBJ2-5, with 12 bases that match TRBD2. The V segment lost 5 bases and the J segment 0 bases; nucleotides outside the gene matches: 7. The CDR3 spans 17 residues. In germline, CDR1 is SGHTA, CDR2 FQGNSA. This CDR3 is CASSPRLAGEYQETQYF. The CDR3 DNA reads TGTGCCAGCAGCCCCAGACTAGCGGGGGAGTACCAAGAGACCCAGTACTTC.

CDR3 nucleotide sequence: TGTGCCAGCAGTAATAGCGGGGGGCATTACAATGAGCAGTTCTTC. It codes for CASSNSGGHYNEQFF. The chain carries TRBV7-8 and TRBJ2-1, with 10 nucleotides matching TRBD2. CDR1 is SGHVS and CDR2 is FQNEAQ in the germline V gene. The V segment lost 6 bases and the J segment 4 bases; nucleotides outside the gene matches: 6. CDR3 size: 15 residues.

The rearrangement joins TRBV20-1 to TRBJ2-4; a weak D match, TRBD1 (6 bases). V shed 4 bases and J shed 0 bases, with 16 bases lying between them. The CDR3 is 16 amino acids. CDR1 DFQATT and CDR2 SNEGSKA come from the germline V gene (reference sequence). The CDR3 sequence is CSAILWTELAKNIQYF. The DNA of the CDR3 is TGCAGTGCTATCCTATGGACAGAGCTAGCCAAAAACATTCAGTACTTC.

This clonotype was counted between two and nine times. DNA of the CDR3: TGTGCCAGCAGCTTAGCCCCCCGACAGGGCTACGAGCAGTACGTC. It yields the protein CASSLAPRQGYEQYV. The J gene is TRBJ2-7, the V gene TRBV11-2, with TRBD1 matching over 7 bases. The CDR3 loop spans 15 amino acids. Germline V CDR1 and CDR2: SGHAT, FQNNGV. The V gene end was trimmed by 1 base and the J gene end by 3 bases; junction bases not matched to a gene: 6.

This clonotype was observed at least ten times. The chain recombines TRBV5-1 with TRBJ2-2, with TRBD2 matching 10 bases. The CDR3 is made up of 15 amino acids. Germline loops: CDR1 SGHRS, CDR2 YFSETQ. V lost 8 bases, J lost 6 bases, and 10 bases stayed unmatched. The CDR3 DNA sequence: TGCGCCAGTCAGCGTTCTAGCGGGAGTGCCGGGGAGCTGTTTTTT. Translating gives CASQRSSGSAGELFF.

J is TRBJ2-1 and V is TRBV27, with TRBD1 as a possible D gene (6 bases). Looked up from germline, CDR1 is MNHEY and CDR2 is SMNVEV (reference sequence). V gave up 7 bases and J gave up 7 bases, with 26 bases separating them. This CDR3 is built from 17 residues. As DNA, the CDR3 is TGTGCCAGCAAGAGGCAGCCCTCACAGGGTTCGGGGAATGAGCAGTTCTTC. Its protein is CASKRQPSQGSGNEQFF.

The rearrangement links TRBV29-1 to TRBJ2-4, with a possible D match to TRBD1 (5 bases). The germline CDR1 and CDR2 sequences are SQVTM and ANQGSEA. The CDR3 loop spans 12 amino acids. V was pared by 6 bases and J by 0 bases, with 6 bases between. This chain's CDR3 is CSVQVAKNIQYF. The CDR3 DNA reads TGCAGCGTACAGGTAGCCAAAAACATTCAGTACTTC.

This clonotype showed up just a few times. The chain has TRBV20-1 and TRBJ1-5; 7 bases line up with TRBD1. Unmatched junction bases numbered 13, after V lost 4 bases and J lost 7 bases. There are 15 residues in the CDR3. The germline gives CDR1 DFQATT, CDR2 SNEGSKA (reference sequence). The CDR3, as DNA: TGCAGTGCTATGGTTAGTGAGGGGGCGCACCAGCCCCAGCATTTT. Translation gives CSAMVSEGAHQPQHF.

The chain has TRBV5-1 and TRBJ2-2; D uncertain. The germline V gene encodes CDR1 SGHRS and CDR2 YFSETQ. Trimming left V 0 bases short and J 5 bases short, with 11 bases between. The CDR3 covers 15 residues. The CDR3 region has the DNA TGCGCCAGCAGCTTGGACGCCTTGAAAACCGGGGAGCTGTTTTTT. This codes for CASSLDALKTGELFF.

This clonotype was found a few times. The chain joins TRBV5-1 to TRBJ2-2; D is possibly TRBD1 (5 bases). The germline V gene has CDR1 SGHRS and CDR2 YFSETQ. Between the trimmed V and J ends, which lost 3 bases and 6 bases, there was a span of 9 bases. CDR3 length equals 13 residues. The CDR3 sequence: CASSSQGAGELFF. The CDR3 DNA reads TGCGCCAGCAGCTCCCAGGGTGCCGGGGAGCTGTTTTTT.

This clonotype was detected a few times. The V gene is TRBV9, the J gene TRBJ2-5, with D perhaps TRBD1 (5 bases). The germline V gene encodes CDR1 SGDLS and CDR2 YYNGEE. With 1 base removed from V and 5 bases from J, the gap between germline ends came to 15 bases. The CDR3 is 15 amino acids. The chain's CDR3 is CASSVKGWQAETQYF. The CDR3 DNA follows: TGTGCCAGCAGCGTAAAGGGGTGGCAGGCGGAGACCCAGTACTTC.

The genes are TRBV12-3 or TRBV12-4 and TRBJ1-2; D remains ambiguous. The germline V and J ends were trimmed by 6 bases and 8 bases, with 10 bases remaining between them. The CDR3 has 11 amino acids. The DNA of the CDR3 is TGTGCCAGCAGGATGATCACAGGCTACACCTTC. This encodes CASRMITGYTF.

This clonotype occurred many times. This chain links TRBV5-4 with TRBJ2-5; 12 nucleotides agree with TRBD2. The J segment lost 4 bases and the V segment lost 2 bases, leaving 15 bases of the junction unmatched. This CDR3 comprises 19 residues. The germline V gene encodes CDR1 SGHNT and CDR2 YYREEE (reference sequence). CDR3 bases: TGTGCCAGCAGCTTAAGACTAGCGGGGGACATAAATCAGGGAGAGACCCAGTACTTC. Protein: CASSLRLAGDINQGETQYF.

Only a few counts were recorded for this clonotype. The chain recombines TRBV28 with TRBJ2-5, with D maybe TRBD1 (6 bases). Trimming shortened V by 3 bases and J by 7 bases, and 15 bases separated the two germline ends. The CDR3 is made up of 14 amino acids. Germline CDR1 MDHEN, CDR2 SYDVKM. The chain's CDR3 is CASSFNQGRGTQYF. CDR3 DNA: TGTGCCAGCAGTTTTAACCAGGGGCGAGGGACCCAGTACTTC.

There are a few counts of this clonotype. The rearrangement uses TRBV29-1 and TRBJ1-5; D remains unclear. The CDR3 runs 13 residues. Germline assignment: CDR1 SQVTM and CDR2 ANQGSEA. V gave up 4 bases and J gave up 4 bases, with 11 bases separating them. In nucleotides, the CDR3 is TGCAGCGTTGCGGGTCAGGAGAATCAGCCCCAGCATTTT. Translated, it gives CSVAGQENQPQHF.

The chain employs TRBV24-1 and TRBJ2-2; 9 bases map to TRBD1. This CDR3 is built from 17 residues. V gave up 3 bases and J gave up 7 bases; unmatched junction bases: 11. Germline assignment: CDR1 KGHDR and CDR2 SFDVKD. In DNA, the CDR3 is TGTGCCACCAGTGATGATTCCGGGACAGGGTCATTCGGGGAGCTGTTTTTT. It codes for CATSDDSGTGSFGELFF.

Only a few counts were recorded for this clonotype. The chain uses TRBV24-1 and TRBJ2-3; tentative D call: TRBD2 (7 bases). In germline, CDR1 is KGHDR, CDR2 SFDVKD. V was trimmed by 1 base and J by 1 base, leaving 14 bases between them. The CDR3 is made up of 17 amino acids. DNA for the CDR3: TGTGCCACCAGTGATTTACGACGGGGGGCTGGCACAGATACGCAGTATTTT. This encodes CATSDLRRGAGTDTQYF.

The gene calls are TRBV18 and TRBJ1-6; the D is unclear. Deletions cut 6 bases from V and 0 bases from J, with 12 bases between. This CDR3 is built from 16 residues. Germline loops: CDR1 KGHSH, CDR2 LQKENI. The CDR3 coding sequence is TGTGCCAGCTCTGTAGGCAGGAGCTCCTATAATTCACCCCTCCACTTT. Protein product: CASSVGRSSYNSPLHF.

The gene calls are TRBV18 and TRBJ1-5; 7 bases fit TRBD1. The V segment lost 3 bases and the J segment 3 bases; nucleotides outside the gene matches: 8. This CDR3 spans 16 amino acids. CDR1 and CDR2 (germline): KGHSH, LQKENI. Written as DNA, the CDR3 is TGTGCCAGCTCACCGACTTCAACAGGGGCCAATCAGCCCCAGCATTTT. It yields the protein CASSPTSTGANQPQHF.